Below, one TCR beta chain is given with its context. The data are from a study of OX40 agonist ivuxolimab in advanced cancers. The V gene's germline CDR1 is MNHEY and CDR2 SVGAGI. The V end lost 6 bases, the J end lost 4 bases, and 15 bases lay between the germline ends. This CDR3 spans 14 amino acids. TCRdb keeps only in-frame clones here, not all; method: immunoSEQ multiplex PCR. The sample lists about 59,000 clones; about 89% were seen once. Sequencing was performed on CD4+ or CD8+ T cells sorted from blood, taken in a trial of the OX40 agonist ivuxolimab. The chain links TRBV6-5 to TRBJ1-2; maybe TRBD1 (6 bases). The receptor was derived from an adult with an advanced solid tumor such as melanoma, head and neck, liver or kidney cancer. CDR3: CASRETGKSYGYTF. In DNA, the CDR3 is TGTGCCAGCAGGGAAACAGGGAAGAGCTATGGCTACACCTTC.